The 23 T cell receptor beta chains given below trace back to one sample, sequenced in a study of identical twins. MiXCR, applied by TCRdb to the 5' RACE reads, yields one record per CDR3 protein. Of over 200,000 distinct CDR3 sequences in the sample, less than 9.5% are singletons; the top ten hold 5.1%. The sample taken for sequencing was memory (CD45RO+) T cells sorted from blood. The receptors were gathered from a woman under 30 in good health.

This clonotype was detected only a few times. J is TRBJ2-5 and V is TRBV27, with D tentatively TRBD2 (6 bases). CDR3 size: 17 residues. The V end was cut by 1 base, the J end by 5 bases, with 20 bases between. The germline gives CDR1 MNHEY, CDR2 SMNVEV (reference sequence). The CDR3 region has the DNA TGTGCCAGCAGTTTATGGGGAGGAGCCGCTCGAGATGAGACCCAGTACTTC. Residues: CASSLWGGAARDETQYF.

The chain has TRBV7-2 and TRBJ2-7, with 9 bases lining up with TRBD2. Germline-derived CDR1 and CDR2 are SGHTA and FQGNSA. The CDR3 length is 15 residues. The V gene end was trimmed by 1 base and the J gene end by 4 bases; junction bases not matched to a gene: 5. The CDR3 reads CASSLGAGGGYEQYF. The CDR3 DNA reads as TGTGCCAGCAGCTTAGGGGCGGGAGGGGGTTACGAGCAGTACTTC.

This clonotype was seen more than once but under ten times. This chain joins TRBV20-1 and TRBJ2-1, with a possible D match to TRBD1 (6 bases). The V end lost 5 bases, the J end lost 6 bases, and 17 bases lay between the germline ends. The CDR3 is 14 amino acids. Germline-derived CDR1 and CDR2 are DFQATT and SNEGSKA (reference sequence). CDR3 nucleotides: TGCAGTGCTCAACAGGGTGGGACGACCAATGAGCAGTTCTTC. Its translation: CSAQQGGTTNEQFF.

V is TRBV7-2 and J is TRBJ2-3; D is possibly TRBD1 (5 bases). V was cut by 2 bases and J by 5 bases, with 11 bases left in between. From germline, CDR1 is SGHTA and CDR2 FQGNSA. This CDR3 region has 14 residues. The CDR3 here is CASSLKGVEDTQYF. The CDR3 coding sequence is TGTGCCAGCAGCTTAAAAGGGGTTGAAGATACGCAGTATTTT.

This clonotype was detected many times. CDR3 sequence: CAIRAEVSYEQYF. CDR3 nucleotides: TGTGCCATCAGGGCCGAGGTCTCCTACGAGCAGTACTTC. This sequence joins TRBV10-3 and TRBJ2-7, with unresolved D. This CDR3 has 13 residues. V was pared by 6 bases and J by 0 bases, with 9 bases between. Germline lookup yields CDR1 ENHRY and CDR2 SYGVKD.

The J gene is TRBJ2-1, the V gene TRBV6-4; 9 nucleotides align to TRBD2. The germline V gene has CDR1 MRHNA and CDR2 SNTAGT. There are 15 residues in the CDR3. V was clipped by 3 bases and J by 5 bases; unmatched bases: 5. The CDR3 region has the DNA TGTGCCAGCAGTGAAGGGCTAGCGGGACACAATGAGCAGTTCTTC. This sequence encodes CASSEGLAGHNEQFF.

This clonotype has just a few counts. The rearrangement uses TRBV7-9 and TRBJ1-1; TRBD1 aligns across 8 bases. Germline trimming cut 2 bases from V and 5 bases from J; bases unmatched to any gene: 4. The CDR3 sequence is 14 residues long. CDR1 SEHNR and CDR2 FQNEAQ come from the germline V gene (reference sequence). The CDR3 loop is CASSLQGAGTEAFF. Written as DNA, the CDR3 is TGTGCCAGCAGCTTACAGGGGGCTGGAACTGAAGCTTTCTTT.

Only a few counts were recorded for this clonotype. The gene calls are TRBV6-2 or TRBV6-3 and TRBJ2-1; 12 bases are a match to TRBD2. This CDR3 contains 18 residues. Germline lookup yields CDR1 MNHEY and CDR2 SVGEGT. V shed 1 base, J shed 3 bases, and the junction held 7 bases outside the gene matches. In nucleotides, the CDR3 is TGTGCCAGCAGTTACTTCGGACTAGCGGGAACCCGCTACAATGAGCAGTTCTTC. Translated: CASSYFGLAGTRYNEQFF.

This clonotype was detected many times. The rearrangement joins TRBV11-2 to TRBJ2-7, with TRBD1 matching 9 bases. The CDR3 is made up of 14 amino acids. J gave up 5 bases and V 3 bases, and 5 bases lay outside the gene matches. CDR1 is SGHAT, CDR2 FQNNGV, per germline. The CDR3 is CASSFGQGFDEQYF. The CDR3 nucleotides read TGTGCCAGCAGCTTCGGACAGGGGTTCGACGAGCAGTACTTC.

This sequence joins TRBV3-1 and TRBJ1-3; the D is unclear. CDR1 is LGHDT and CDR2 is YNNKEL in the germline V gene (reference sequence). The CDR3 runs to 15 residues. Trimming pared 1 base from V and 1 base from J, leaving 8 bases between. The CDR3 DNA follows: TGTGCCAGCAGCCAAGGCAGTCGATCTGGAAACACCATATATTTT. Protein: CASSQGSRSGNTIYF.

This sequence joins TRBV5-6 and TRBJ1-5; a possible D gene is TRBD1 (5 bases). CDR1 is SGHDT, CDR2 YYEEEE, per germline. Deletions cut 2 bases from V and 2 bases from J, with 14 bases between. CDR3 length: 16 residues. The CDR3 reads CASSFGGREGNQPQHF. Here the CDR3 DNA reads TGTGCCAGCAGCTTCGGGGGAAGGGAGGGCAATCAGCCCCAGCATTTT. The full variable domain, with the rest looked up from reference TRBV5-6 and TRBJ1-5, is DAGVTQSPTHLIKTRGQQVTLRCSPKSGHDTVSWYQQALGQGPQFIFQYYEEEERQRGNFPDRFSGHQFPNYSSELNVNALLLGDSALYLCASSFGGREGNQPQHFGDGTRLSIL.

The CDR3 region has the DNA TGTGCCACCAGTGCCTCTTCCGGAGGGATCCCCTACGAGCAGTACTTC. This encodes CATSASSGGIPYEQYF. The chain combines TRBV24-1 with TRBJ2-7, with D possibly TRBD2 on 6 matching bases. The germline V gene encodes CDR1 KGHDR and CDR2 SFDVKD. V was shortened by 5 bases and J by 2 bases, with 18 bases between the two germline ends. The CDR3 length is 16 residues.

This clonotype was seen many times. The chain has TRBV12-3 or TRBV12-4 and TRBJ2-1; D may be TRBD2 (6 bases). Trimming took off 6 bases at V and 7 bases at J, with 19 bases between the two ends. CDR3 length: 15 amino acids. The CDR3 DNA follows: TGTGCCAGCAGGTTACTGTCAAGGGAGGAGAATGAGCAGTTCTTC. Its protein product is CASRLLSREENEQFF.

In this sample, this clonotype turned up many times. V gene TRBV5-5 combines with J gene TRBJ1-5; D unclear. The CDR3 spans 14 residues. The germline V and J ends were trimmed by 0 bases and 5 bases, with 9 bases remaining between them. The germline V gene encodes CDR1 SGHKS and CDR2 YYEKEE (reference sequence). CDR3 protein: CASSLDGSYQPQHF. The CDR3 DNA is TGTGCCAGCAGCTTGGACGGAAGTTATCAGCCCCAGCATTTT.

The V and J genes are TRBV20-1 and TRBJ2-1; D might be TRBD1 (6 bases). V was pared by 3 bases and J by 14 bases, with 11 bases between. The CDR3 consists of 10 residues. Germline loops: CDR1 DFQATT, CDR2 SNEGSKA (reference sequence). The CDR3 sequence: CSASGDKEFF. CDR3 bases: TGCAGTGCTAGTGGGGACAAGGAGTTCTTC.

The rearrangement uses TRBV7-2 and TRBJ1-2, with a tentative D call TRBD1 (5 bases). The V end was cut by 1 base, the J end by 7 bases, with 19 bases between. The CDR3 sequence is 16 residues long. The V gene's germline CDR1 is SGHTA and CDR2 FQGNSA. The DNA for the CDR3 is TGTGCCAGCAGCTTAGACCGGCGAGAAGGGGCAGCTGGCTACACCTTC. The encoded protein is CASSLDRREGAAGYTF.

This chain connects TRBV5-1 to TRBJ2-7; 7 nucleotides match TRBD2. CDR1 is SGHRS and CDR2 is YFSETQ in the germline V gene. The junction had 4 bases not matched to a gene; V was cut back by 0 bases and J by 1 base. This CDR3 is 15 amino acids long. CDR3 loop: CASSLAGGRSYEQYF. CDR3 sequence (DNA): TGCGCCAGCAGCTTGGCCGGGGGGAGGTCCTACGAGCAGTACTTC. Together with reference TRBV5-1 and TRBJ2-7, the CDR3 gives the full variable domain: KAGVTQTPRYLIKTRGQQVTLSCSPISGHRSVSWYQQTPGQGLQFLFEYFSETQRNKGNFPGRFSGRQFSNSRSEMNVSTLELGDSALYLCASSLAGGRSYEQYFGPGTRLTVT.

This clonotype was observed a few times. The chain joins TRBV10-3 to TRBJ2-7; D is uncertain. Per germline, CDR1 ENHRY and CDR2 SYGVKD. The CDR3 is 11 amino acids. Trimming removed 0 bases at V and 5 bases at J, with 2 bases between. In DNA, the CDR3 is TGTGCCATCAGTGAGTCCAACGAGCAGTACTTC. Its translation is CAISESNEQYF.

J is TRBJ2-3 and V is TRBV20-1, with D possibly called TRBD1 or TRBD2 (5 bases each). This CDR3 is built from 15 residues. Germline V gene data show CDR1 as DFQATT and CDR2 as SNEGSKA (reference sequence). With 2 bases removed from V and 5 bases from J, the gap between germline ends came to 17 bases. This CDR3 is CSARRGRRSGDTQYF. The CDR3 DNA sequence: TGCAGTGCTAGAAGGGGACGAAGGAGCGGAGATACGCAGTATTTT.

This clonotype has only a few counts. The rearrangement uses TRBV2 and TRBJ1-5; maybe TRBD1 (6 bases). Germline CDR1 SNHLY, CDR2 FYNNEI. V lost 6 bases to trimming and J lost 3 bases, with 12 bases between them. The CDR3 has 14 residues. CDR3 loop: CASSGQKVNQPQHF. Written as DNA, the CDR3 is TGTGCCAGCAGCGGACAGAAGGTCAATCAGCCCCAGCATTTT. The full variable domain, its missing parts supplied by reference TRBV2 and TRBJ1-5, is EPEVTQTPSHQVTQMGQEVILRCVPISNHLYFYWYRQILGQKVEFLVSFYNNEISEKSEIFDDQFSVERPDGSNFTLKIRSTKLEDSAMYFCASSGQKVNQPQHFGDGTRLSIL.

This clonotype was recorded a few times. CDR3 DNA: TGTGCCAGCAGTTTCGACAGGGAAGCTTTCTTT. Translating it yields CASSFDREAFF. The chain combines TRBV12-3 or TRBV12-4 with TRBJ1-1; a possible D gene is TRBD1 (6 bases). Trimming left V 3 bases short and J 8 bases short, with 7 bases between. CDR3 length equals 11 residues.

As to this clonotype: The germline gene is not matched at one end of the junction; a read error may be the cause. The V gene is TRBV7-7, the J gene TRBJ1-6, with D unresolved. The CDR3 consists of 13 residues. Germline CDR1 and CDR2: SSHAT and FNYEAQ (reference sequence). The CDR3 is CASSLAPNSPLHF. In nucleotides, the CDR3 is TGTGCTAGCAGCTTAGCCCCGAATTCACCCCTCCACTTT.

The V call is TRBV3-1, the J call TRBJ2-1; 9 bases are shared with TRBD2. Trimming at V came to 1 base and at J to 4 bases, leaving 5 bases not matched to a gene. The length of the CDR3 is 16 residues. CDR1 LGHDT and CDR2 YNNKEL come from the germline V gene (reference sequence). Here the CDR3 DNA reads TGTGCCAGCAGCCAAGTGGCTAGCGGGGCTTACAATGAGCAGTTCTTC. This encodes CASSQVASGAYNEQFF.